The 17 T cell receptor beta chains reported below all come from one sample, sequenced in a study of T cell responses to AZD1222 COVID-19 vaccine. Profiled with immunoSEQ multiplex PCR; TCRdb holds only in-frame clones, not every one. The table has 60,000 to 100,000 clones, around 90% seen once. This specimen consisted of peripheral blood, obtained on day 0 of AZD1222 vaccination. These TCRs come from an adult in good health.

The table lists this clone with a few counts. The rearrangement links TRBV3-1 (or the pseudogene TRBV3-2) to TRBJ2-1, with 12 bases that match TRBD2. The germline V gene encodes CDR1 LGHDT and CDR2 YNNKEL (reference sequence). The CDR3 runs 17 residues. Trimming cost V 2 bases and J 8 bases; bases outside gene matches: 10. CDR3 sequence (DNA): TGTGCCAGCAGCCAAAGCCCTAGCGGGAGGGGCGGGTATGAGCAGTTCTTC. Residues: CASSQSPSGRGGYEQFF.

This sequence joins TRBV10-3 and TRBJ2-5; D is uncertain. Germline V gives CDR1 ENHRY, CDR2 SYGVKD. Trimming took off 11 bases at V and 7 bases at J, with 14 bases between the two ends. CDR3 size: 11 residues. CDR3 amino acids: CAVEKLGTQYF. The CDR3 bases are TGTGCCGTAGAGAAATTAGGGACCCAGTACTTC.

This clone has a handful of counts. The chain joins TRBV2 to TRBJ2-2; 9 positions match TRBD1. The CDR3 is made up of 15 amino acids. The V gene's germline CDR1 is SNHLY and CDR2 FYNNEI. V lost 4 bases to trimming and J lost 6 bases; unmatched junction nucleotides: 6. The CDR3 region is CASSASRQGAGELFF. CDR3 sequence (DNA): TGTGCCAGCAGTGCATCGAGACAGGGGGCCGGGGAGCTGTTTTTT.

V and J are TRBV10-1 and TRBJ2-3; 9 bases line up with TRBD1. The germline gives CDR1 WNHNN, CDR2 SYGVQD (reference sequence). Trimming cost V 3 bases and J 5 bases; bases outside gene matches: 9. This CDR3 has 16 amino acids. This CDR3 reads CASSDVGQGDEDTQYF. The CDR3 bases are TGCGCCAGCAGTGATGTGGGACAGGGTGATGAAGATACGCAGTATTTT.

J is TRBJ1-6 and V is TRBV3-1 (or the pseudogene TRBV3-2); maybe TRBD1 (5 bases). V was pared by 2 bases and J by 7 bases, with 15 bases between. CDR3 length: 16 amino acids. Germline V gene data show CDR1 as LGHDT and CDR2 as YNNKEL (reference sequence). The CDR3 nucleotides are TGTGCCAGCAGCCAAAGACGGACAAGCACGAATTCACCCCTCCACTTT. This sequence encodes CASSQRRTSTNSPLHF.

This clone appeared once. The chain is built from TRBV4-3 and TRBJ2-2; D gene ambiguous. Germline assignment: CDR1 LGHNA and CDR2 YSLEER. The CDR3 has 15 residues. Trimming removed 3 bases at V and 0 bases at J, with 8 bases between. This CDR3 is CASSHLRANTGELFF. The CDR3 nucleotides read TGCGCCAGCAGCCATCTCCGGGCGAACACCGGGGAGCTGTTTTTT.

The gene calls are TRBV4-3 and TRBJ1-4; TRBD1 matches 8 bases. The CDR3 loop spans 16 amino acids. CDR1 and CDR2 from the germline V gene are LGHNA and YSLEER. V lost 0 bases, J lost 7 bases, and 7 bases stayed unmatched. CDR3 nucleotides: TGCGCCAGCAGCCAAGATCGCACAGGGGGAGGTGAAAAACTGTTTTTT. This translates into CASSQDRTGGGEKLFF.

V is TRBV30 and J is TRBJ1-1, with TRBD1 as a possible D gene (5 bases). CDR3 length: 13 amino acids. V was clipped by 0 bases and J by 3 bases, with 8 bases between them. Germline-derived CDR1 and CDR2 are GTSNPN and SVGIG (reference sequence). The CDR3 here is CAWSVTADTEAFF. CDR3 nucleotides: TGTGCCTGGAGTGTGACAGCGGACACTGAAGCTTTCTTT.

The rearrangement uses TRBV6-5 and TRBJ2-2; D uncertain. CDR1 and CDR2 (germline): MNHEY, SVGAGI. Trimming pared 2 bases from V and 1 base from J, leaving 8 bases between. The CDR3 is made up of 15 amino acids. The CDR3: CASSYLAENTGELFF. DNA of the CDR3: TGTGCCAGCAGTTACCTGGCAGAGAACACCGGGGAGCTGTTTTTT.

The chain carries TRBV10-2 and TRBJ1-2, with a possible D match to TRBD1 (6 bases). V was pared by 3 bases and J by 1 base, with 12 bases between. CDR3 size: 15 residues. The germline V gene has CDR1 WSHSY and CDR2 SAAADI. The CDR3 loop reads CASSERGQINYGYTF. Here the CDR3 DNA reads TGCGCCAGCAGTGAACGAGGACAGATTAACTATGGCTACACCTTC.

V is TRBV9 and J is TRBJ1-6, with D tentatively TRBD1 (5 bases). Germline CDR1 reads SGDLS; CDR2 reads YYNGEE. V shed 3 bases and J shed 6 bases, with 13 bases lying between them. CDR3 length: 15 residues. The CDR3 region is CASSGRDLPNSPLHF. CDR3 coding DNA: TGTGCCAGCAGCGGACGGGACCTTCCTAATTCACCCCTCCACTTT.

The V gene is TRBV19, the J gene TRBJ2-7, with D possibly matching TRBD2 (7 bases). V lost 3 bases, J lost 9 bases, and 24 bases lay in between. The CDR3 totals 16 residues. Germline CDR1 and CDR2: LNHDA and SQIVND (reference sequence). Written as DNA, the CDR3 is TGTGCCAGTAGTATTTCACGGGGGGCTCTTCTCCCTCGGCAGTACTTC. Residues: CASSISRGALLPRQYF.

The gene calls are TRBV29-1 and TRBJ2-7; D is unresolved. V dropped 5 bases and J dropped 4 bases, with 18 bases sitting between them. The CDR3 has 14 amino acids. In germline, CDR1 is SQVTM, CDR2 ANQGSEA. The chain's CDR3 is CSVRETVSFYEQYF. Here the CDR3 DNA reads TGCAGCGTTAGAGAGACGGTGAGCTTTTACGAGCAGTACTTC.

The V call is TRBV28, the J call TRBJ1-5; D uncertain. V shed 3 bases and J shed 6 bases, with 6 bases lying between them. Germline V gene lookup returns CDR1 MDHEN and CDR2 SYDVKM. The CDR3 runs 12 residues. DNA of the CDR3: TGTGCCAGCAGTTTTTATTCTCAGCCCCAGCATTTT. This codes for CASSFYSQPQHF.

The chain uses TRBV18 and TRBJ2-7; 7 nucleotides align to TRBD1. The CDR3 loop spans 14 amino acids. The V gene end was trimmed by 6 bases and the J gene end by 3 bases; junction bases not matched to a gene: 8. Per the germline V gene, CDR1 is KGHSH and CDR2 is LQKENI. CDR3 DNA: TGTGCCAGCTCTGACCCGGGACAGTTCTACGAGCAGTACTTC. Translation: CASSDPGQFYEQYF.

The rearrangement links TRBV4-2 to TRBJ1-1, with 12 bases identical to TRBD1. The CDR3 extends over 15 amino acids. Unmatched junction bases numbered 5, after V lost 3 bases and J lost 6 bases. Germline CDR1 LGHNA, CDR2 YNFKEQ. CDR3 in DNA: TGTGCCAGCAGCCACCCGGGACAGGGGGCTTCTGAAGCTTTCTTT. Translation gives CASSHPGQGASEAFF.

The chain has TRBV25-1 and TRBJ2-2; TRBD1 aligns across 8 bases. Losses at the gene ends were 6 bases for V and 6 bases for J; bases not matched to a gene: 9. The CDR3 runs 15 residues. CDR1 is MGHDK and CDR2 is SYGVNS in the germline V gene. CDR3 nucleotide sequence: TGTGCCAGCAGGCCGATGACAGGGGACCCCGGGGAGCTGTTTTTT. This codes for CASRPMTGDPGELFF.